This T cell receptor (beta chain) was documented in a study of human T cells and chemical hapten exposure. As for the study in general: On about 2 cm by about 2 cm of upper inner arm skin, sensitization was performed with 2% DPC.

The study's findings and limits: TCRs at high frequency, those above 1 in 1000, did not change with DPC sensitization. The donors suffered from alopecia, so their immune response may not match that of healthy people. A positive correlation with patch test score was shown by PT1 expanded TCR counts.

Regarding time point: patch test 2, 6 weeks after DPC sensitization. Treatment reported: therapeutic diphenylcyclopropenone sensitization with weekly scalp DPC. TCRdb re-called the RACE reads through MiXCR, storing one row per CDR3 protein. The sample shows 65,000 to 90,000 distinct CDR3 sequences, about 6.3% of them seen only once. This clonotype has only a few counts. Antigen: not known. This CDR3 is 16 amino acids long. The V and J ends lost 6 bases and 4 bases respectively, with 19 bases between them. The V gene's germline CDR1 is SNHLY and CDR2 FYNNEI. The sample in question was whole blood, obtained in connection with sensitization to the hapten diphenylcyclopropenone (DPC). This chain connects TRBV2 to TRBJ1-5, with D perhaps matching TRBD1 (5 bases). This receptor was identified in a woman under 40 with alopecia areata. Some clones in this sample may be carry-over from other donors' samples. The CDR3 region is CASSGISTATNQPQHF. CDR3 sequence (DNA): TGTGCCAGCAGCGGAATTTCGACAGCTACTAATCAGCCCCAGCATTTT.